The T cell receptor (beta chain) under discussion was sequenced for a study of blood T cell repertoires in COVID-19. Germline CDR1 reads SQVTM; CDR2 reads ANQGSEA. V lost 7 bases to trimming and J lost 0 bases; unmatched junction nucleotides: 6. The CDR3 runs to 13 residues. The method was immunoSEQ multiplex PCR; TCRdb's version includes in-frame clones alone and lacks a portion of them. The table lists more than 150,000 clones, about four fifths of them singletons. The TCR comes from a human donor in a cohort sampled during active COVID-19. The sample consisted of peripheral blood. The chain joins TRBV29-1 to TRBJ2-7; 7 bases map to TRBD1. In nucleotides, the CDR3 is TGCAGCGCCATGACAGGGTCCTCCTACGAGCAGTACTTC. As protein: CSAMTGSSYEQYF.